This T cell receptor beta chain was documented in a study of CD8+CD57+ T cells in acquired aplastic anemia. Study context: Each DNA sample taken from sorted CD4+ and CD8+ cells came to about 3 ug on average.

It was patients with CD8+CD57+ cell expansion by flow cytometry who were chosen for sequencing. Blood was sampled before the patients had received any therapy. This clonotype was counted many times. Its specificity is not known. Profiling that covered TCR beta VDJ and CDR3 relied on genomic DNA as its template. TCRdb processed the reads anew with MiXCR; each CDR3 protein has one entry. Of about 250,000 distinct CDR3 sequences detected, roughly half appear once; the ten largest clones hold 7.8%. Study-level points and caveats: Found in both controls and patients were some 30 CD8+ CDR3 sequences.

The sequence derives from a human donor with aplastic anemia. Material: sorted CD4+, CD8+, or CD8+CD57+ T cells (not recorded which) from PBMCs.

DNA for the CDR3: TGTGCCAGCAGCGGCCTAGGGACTAGCGGGAGGAGGGGTCAAGAGACCCAGTACTTC. Amino acids: CASSGLGTSGRRGQETQYF. The rearrangement uses TRBV9 and TRBJ2-5, with 15 nucleotides matching TRBD2. This CDR3 has 19 amino acids. The V and J ends lost 3 bases and 2 bases, in that order; junction bases with no gene match: 11. Germline V gene lookup returns CDR1 SGDLS and CDR2 YYNGEE.